This entry is about one T cell receptor beta chain. No antigen is known for it. No DNA is shown, since the ends of the CDR3 on it are uncertain; the CDR3 is the one TCRdb lists. Libraries were prepared by immunoSEQ multiplex PCR; TCRdb keeps only in-frame clonotypes and omits some of them. The table shows around 46,000 clones, with 70% to 90% occurring only once. This entry comes from a study of T cell responses to AZD1222 COVID-19 vaccine. Study-level points and caveats: Seropositive at baseline were only a handful of AZD1222 recipients. Repertoire sampling was restricted to post-peak T cell response timepoints. Donors were largely white British and mainly female; clonal diversity was possibly underestimated.

Germline CDR1 is LGHDT and CDR2 is YNNKEL (reference sequence). Counting both end residues, the CDR3 totals 12 amino acids. Specimen: peripheral blood, collected 28 days after the second AZD1222 dose. The source is an adult who received the AZD1222 COVID-19 vaccine. The V gene is TRBV3-1 (or the pseudogene TRBV3-2), the J gene TRBJ2-2; the table's D call, TRBD2, has no DNA check behind it. The CDR3 loop is CASSHTPGSCFF.